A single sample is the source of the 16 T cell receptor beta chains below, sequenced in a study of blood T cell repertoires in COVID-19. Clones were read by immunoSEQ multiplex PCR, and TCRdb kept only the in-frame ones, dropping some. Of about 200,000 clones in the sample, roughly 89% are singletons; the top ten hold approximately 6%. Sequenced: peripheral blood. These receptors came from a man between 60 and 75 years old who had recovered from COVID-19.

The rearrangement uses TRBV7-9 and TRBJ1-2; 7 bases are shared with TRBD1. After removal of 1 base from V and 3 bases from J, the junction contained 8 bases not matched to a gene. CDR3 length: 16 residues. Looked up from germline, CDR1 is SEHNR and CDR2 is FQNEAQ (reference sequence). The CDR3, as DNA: TGTGCCAGCAGCTTAGGGGGGACAGTGCCCCACTATGGCTACACCTTC. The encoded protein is CASSLGGTVPHYGYTF. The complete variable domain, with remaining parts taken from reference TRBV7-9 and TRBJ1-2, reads DTGVSQNPRHKITKRGQNVTFRCDPISEHNRLYWYRQTLGQGPEFLTYFQNEAQLEKSRLLSDRFSAERPKGSFSTLEIQRTEQGDSAMYLCASSLGGTVPHYGYTFGSGTRLTVV.

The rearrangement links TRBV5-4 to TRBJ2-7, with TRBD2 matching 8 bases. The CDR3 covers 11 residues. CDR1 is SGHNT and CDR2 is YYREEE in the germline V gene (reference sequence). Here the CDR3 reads CATGGAHEQYF. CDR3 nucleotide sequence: TGTGCTACGGGGGGGGCCCACGAGCAGTACTTC.

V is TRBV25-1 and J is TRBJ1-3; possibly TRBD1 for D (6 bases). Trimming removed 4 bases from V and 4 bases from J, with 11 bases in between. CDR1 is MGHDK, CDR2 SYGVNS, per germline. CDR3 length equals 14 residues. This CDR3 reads CASSAAGAGNTIYF. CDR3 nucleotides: TGTGCCAGCAGTGCCGCAGGGGCAGGAAACACCATATATTTT.

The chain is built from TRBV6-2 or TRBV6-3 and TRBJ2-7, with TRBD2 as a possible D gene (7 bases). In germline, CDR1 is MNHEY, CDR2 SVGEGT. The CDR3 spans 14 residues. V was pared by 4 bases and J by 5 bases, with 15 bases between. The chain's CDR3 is CASSLGGGPHEQYF. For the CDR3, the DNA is TGTGCCAGCAGTTTAGGGGGAGGGCCCCACGAGCAGTACTTC.

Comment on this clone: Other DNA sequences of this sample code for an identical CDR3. The CDR3 region is CASSLGQGRETQYF. The DNA for the CDR3 is TGCGCCAGCAGCTTGGGGCAGGGGAGAGAGACCCAGTACTTC. The chain links TRBV5-1 to TRBJ2-5; maybe TRBD1 (6 bases). The ends were cut back, 0 bases at V and 4 bases at J, with 10 bases in the middle. Germline V gene lookup returns CDR1 SGHRS and CDR2 YFSETQ. The CDR3 runs to 14 residues.

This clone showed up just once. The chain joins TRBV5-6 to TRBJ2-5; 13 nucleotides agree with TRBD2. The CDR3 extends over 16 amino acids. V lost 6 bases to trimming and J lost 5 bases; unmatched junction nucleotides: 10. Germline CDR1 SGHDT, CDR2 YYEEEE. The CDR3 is CASTLVGTSGKETQYF. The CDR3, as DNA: TGTGCCAGCACCCTAGTGGGGACTAGCGGGAAGGAGACCCAGTACTTC.

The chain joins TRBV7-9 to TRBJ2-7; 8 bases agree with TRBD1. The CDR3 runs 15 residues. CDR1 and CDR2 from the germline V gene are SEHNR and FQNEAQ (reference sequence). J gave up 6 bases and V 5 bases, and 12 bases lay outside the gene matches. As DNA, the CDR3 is TGTGCCAGCAGCCCCCGACTGGGACAGGTCGCCGAGCAGTACTTC. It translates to CASSPRLGQVAEQYF.

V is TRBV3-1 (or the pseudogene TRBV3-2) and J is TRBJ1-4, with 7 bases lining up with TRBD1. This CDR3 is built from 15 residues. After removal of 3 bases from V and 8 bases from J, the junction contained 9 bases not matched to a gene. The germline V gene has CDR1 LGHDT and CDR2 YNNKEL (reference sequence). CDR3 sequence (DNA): TGTGCCAGCAGCCAGAGACAGGGTTCAATCGAAAAACTGTTTTTT. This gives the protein CASSQRQGSIEKLFF.

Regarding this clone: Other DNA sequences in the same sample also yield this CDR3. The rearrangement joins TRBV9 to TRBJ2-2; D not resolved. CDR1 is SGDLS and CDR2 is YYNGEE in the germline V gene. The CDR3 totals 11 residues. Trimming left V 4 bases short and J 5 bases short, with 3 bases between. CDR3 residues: CASSRTGELFF. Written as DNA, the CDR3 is TGTGCCAGCAGCCGTACCGGGGAGCTGTTTTTT.

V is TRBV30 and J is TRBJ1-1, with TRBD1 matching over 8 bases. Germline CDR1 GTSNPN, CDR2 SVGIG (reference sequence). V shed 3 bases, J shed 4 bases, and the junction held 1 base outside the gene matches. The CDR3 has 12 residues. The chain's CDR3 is CAWRQGGTEAFF. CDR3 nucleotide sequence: TGTGCCTGGAGACAGGGGGGCACTGAAGCTTTCTTT.

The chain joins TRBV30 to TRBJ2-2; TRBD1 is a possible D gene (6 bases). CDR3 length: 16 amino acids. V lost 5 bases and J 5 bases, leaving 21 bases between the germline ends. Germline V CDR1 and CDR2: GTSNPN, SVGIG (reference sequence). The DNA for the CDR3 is TGTGCCTGGCTTACGCCGTCTGGGGGCCGGACCGGGGAGCTGTTTTTT. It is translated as CAWLTPSGGRTGELFF.

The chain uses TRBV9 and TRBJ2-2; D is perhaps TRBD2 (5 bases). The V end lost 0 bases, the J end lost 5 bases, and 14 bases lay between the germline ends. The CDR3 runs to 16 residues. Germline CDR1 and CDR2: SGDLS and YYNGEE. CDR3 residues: CASSVGRGMLTGELFF. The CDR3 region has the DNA TGTGCCAGCAGCGTAGGTAGAGGGATGTTAACCGGGGAGCTGTTTTTT.

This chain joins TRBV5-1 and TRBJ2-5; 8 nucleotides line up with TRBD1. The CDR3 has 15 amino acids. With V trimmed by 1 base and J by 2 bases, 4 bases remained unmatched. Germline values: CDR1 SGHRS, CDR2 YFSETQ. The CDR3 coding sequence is TGCGCCAGCAGCTTGATGGGACAGGAGCAAGAGACCCAGTACTTC. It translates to CASSLMGQEQETQYF.

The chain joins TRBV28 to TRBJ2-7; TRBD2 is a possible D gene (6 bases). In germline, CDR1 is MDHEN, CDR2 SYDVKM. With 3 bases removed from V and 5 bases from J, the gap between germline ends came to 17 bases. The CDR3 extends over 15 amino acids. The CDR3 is CASSLGGGLVDEQYF. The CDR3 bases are TGTGCCAGCAGTTTGGGGGGAGGACTTGTAGACGAGCAGTACTTC.

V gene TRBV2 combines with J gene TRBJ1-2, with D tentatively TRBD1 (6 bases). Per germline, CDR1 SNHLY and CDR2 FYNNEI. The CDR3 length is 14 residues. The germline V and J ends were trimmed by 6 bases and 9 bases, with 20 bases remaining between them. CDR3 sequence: CASSLRDIDGRYTF. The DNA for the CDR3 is TGTGCCAGCAGCCTTAGGGACATCGATGGGCGCTACACCTTC. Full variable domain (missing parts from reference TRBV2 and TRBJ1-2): EPEVTQTPSHQVTQMGQEVILRCVPISNHLYFYWYRQILGQKVEFLVSFYNNEISEKSEIFDDQFSVERPDGSNFTLKIRSTKLEDSAMYFCASSLRDIDGRYTFGSGTRLTVV.

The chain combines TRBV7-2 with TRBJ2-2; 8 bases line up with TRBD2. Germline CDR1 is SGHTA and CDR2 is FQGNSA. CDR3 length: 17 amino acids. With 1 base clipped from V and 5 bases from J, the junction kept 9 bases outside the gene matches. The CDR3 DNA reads TGTGCCAGCAGCTTAGTGGGGAGGCTAGCGGGTACCGGGGAGCTGTTTTTT. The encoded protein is CASSLVGRLAGTGELFF.